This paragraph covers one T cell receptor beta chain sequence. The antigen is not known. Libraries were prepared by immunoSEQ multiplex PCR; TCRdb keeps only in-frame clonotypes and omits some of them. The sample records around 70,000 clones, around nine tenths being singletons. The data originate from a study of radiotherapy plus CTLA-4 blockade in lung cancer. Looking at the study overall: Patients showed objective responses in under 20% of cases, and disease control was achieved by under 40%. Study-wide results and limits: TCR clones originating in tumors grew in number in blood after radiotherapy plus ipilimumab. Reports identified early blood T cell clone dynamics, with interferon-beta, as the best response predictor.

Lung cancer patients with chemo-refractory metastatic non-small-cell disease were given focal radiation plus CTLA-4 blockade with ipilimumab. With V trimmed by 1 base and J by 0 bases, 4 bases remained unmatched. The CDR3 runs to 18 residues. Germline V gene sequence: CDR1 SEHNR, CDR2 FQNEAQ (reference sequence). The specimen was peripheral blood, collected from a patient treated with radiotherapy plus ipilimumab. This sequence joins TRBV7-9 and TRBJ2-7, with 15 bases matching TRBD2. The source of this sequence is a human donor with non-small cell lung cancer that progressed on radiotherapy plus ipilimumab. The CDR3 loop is CASSLVGTSGRSSYEQYF. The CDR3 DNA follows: TGTGCCAGCAGCTTAGTTGGGACTAGCGGGAGGAGCTCCTACGAGCAGTACTTC.